These 9 T cell receptor beta chains were all obtained from the same sample, sequenced in a study of blood T cell repertoires in COVID-19. The method was immunoSEQ multiplex PCR; TCRdb's version includes in-frame clones alone and lacks a portion of them. This sample has about 500,000 clones; 85% to 90% occur once, and the top ten carry 7.8%. Source material: peripheral blood. These receptors were collected from a woman aged 45 to 65 with COVID-19, enrolled during active disease.

This sequence joins TRBV27 and TRBJ2-1; D not certain. V gave up 5 bases and J gave up 5 bases, with 4 bases separating them. CDR1 and CDR2 from the germline V gene are MNHEY and SMNVEV (reference sequence). CDR3 length: 11 residues. CDR3 DNA: TGTGCCAGCAGTCGAGACAATGAGCAGTTCTTC. It encodes CASSRDNEQFF.

CDR3 loop: CATTRGGVNSPLHF. The CDR3 DNA is TGTGCCACCACTAGGGGAGGGGTGAATTCACCCCTCCACTTT. The chain couples TRBV19 to TRBJ1-6; a weak D match, TRBD1 (5 bases). The CDR3 loop spans 14 amino acids. V was cut by 10 bases and J by 7 bases, with 17 bases left in between. Germline CDR1 LNHDA, CDR2 SQIVND (reference sequence).

J is TRBJ1-2 and V is TRBV11-2; 11 bases are a match to TRBD1. Germline V CDR1 and CDR2: SGHAT, FQNNGV. J was trimmed by 5 bases and V by 6 bases; bases with no gene match: 11. The CDR3 totals 16 residues. As DNA, the CDR3 is TGTGCCAGCAGTCCTCTCGGACAGGGGGCCAGGTATGGCTACACCTTC. It encodes CASSPLGQGARYGYTF.

This rearrangement joins TRBV1 to TRBJ1-2; no check of the table's D call, TRBD1, against the DNA was made. TRBV1 is shown as a pseudogene. The CDR3 is made up of 18 amino acids. As DNA, the CDR3 is TGCACCAGCAGCCAAGCACAGTCCCCCAAGACAGGGGGCTCTTCCGCCGACTTC. Its protein product is CTSSQAQSPKTGGSSADF.

The CDR3 reads CASIDREGYTF. The CDR3 bases are TGTGCCAGCATTGACAGAGAGGGCTACACCTTC. The gene calls are TRBV28 and TRBJ1-2, with D perhaps TRBD1 (5 bases). The CDR3 runs 11 residues. Germline V gene lookup returns CDR1 MDHEN and CDR2 SYDVKM. Between the trimmed V and J ends, which lost 7 bases and 8 bases, there was a span of 11 bases.

In this sample, this clone turned up once. The chain joins TRBV6-5 to TRBJ2-3; TRBD1 matches 9 bases. V was pared by 5 bases and J by 3 bases, with 6 bases of the junction left unmatched. CDR1 and CDR2 (germline): MNHEY, SVGAGI. CDR3 length equals 15 residues. As DNA, the CDR3 is TGTGCCAGCAGTACCGGGACAGGGTGGACAGATACGCAGTATTTT. This sequence encodes CASSTGTGWTDTQYF.

This chain links TRBV2 with TRBJ2-3, with 9 bases lining up with TRBD2. The V and J ends lost 7 bases and 5 bases, in that order; junction bases with no gene match: 7. Germline CDR1 and CDR2: SNHLY and FYNNEI. The CDR3 runs to 14 residues. The CDR3 loop reads CASTRRRGGDTQYF. CDR3 in DNA: TGTGCCAGCACCCGGAGGCGGGGGGGAGATACGCAGTATTTT.

V and J are TRBV6-5 and TRBJ2-2, with TRBD1 matching 7 bases. V shed 4 bases, J shed 1 base, and the junction held 3 bases outside the gene matches. CDR1 and CDR2 from the germline V gene are MNHEY and SVGAGI. This CDR3 spans 15 amino acids. Here the CDR3 reads CASSLRQGNTGELFF. The CDR3 bases are TGTGCCAGCAGTTTACGACAGGGGAACACCGGGGAGCTGTTTTTT.

The J gene is TRBJ1-1, the V gene TRBV13, with 7 bases lining up with TRBD1. The CDR3 loop spans 14 amino acids. In germline, CDR1 is PRHDT, CDR2 FYEKMQ (reference sequence). The junction had 4 bases not matched to a gene; V was cut back by 5 bases and J by 1 base. CDR3 loop: CASSARQGNTEAFF. CDR3 coding DNA: TGTGCCAGCAGCGCAAGACAGGGGAACACTGAAGCTTTCTTT. The variable domain in full, with the rest retrieved from reference TRBV13 and TRBJ1-1, is AAGVIQSPRHLIKEKRETATLKCYPIPRHDTVYWYQQGPGQDPQFLISFYEKMQSDKGSIPDRFSAQQFSDYHSELNMSSLELGDSALYFCASSARQGNTEAFFGQGTRLTVV.